A single sample is the source of the 32 T cell receptor beta chains below, sequenced in a study of blood T cell repertoires in COVID-19. TCRdb keeps only in-frame clones here, not all; method: immunoSEQ multiplex PCR. This table holds roughly 140,000 clones, around 87% found once. The sample taken for sequencing was peripheral blood. Source of these receptors: a woman in her sixties with active or convalescent COVID-19.

In nucleotides, the CDR3 is TGCGCCAGCAGCGTCCTCCTTCCCACAGATACGCAGTATTTT. This encodes CASSVLLPTDTQYF. The rearrangement links TRBV5-1 to TRBJ2-3; D ambiguous. The CDR3 runs 14 residues. The germline V gene encodes CDR1 SGHRS and CDR2 YFSETQ. V was pared by 4 bases and J by 2 bases, with 11 bases between.

This clone has just one count. The genes are TRBV6-2 or TRBV6-3 and TRBJ1-1; no definite D call. From germline, CDR1 is MNHEY and CDR2 SVGEGT. The CDR3 is 14 amino acids. V was cut by 2 bases and J by 4 bases, with 11 bases left in between. The CDR3 protein is CASSYKLGSTEAFF. DNA of the CDR3: TGTGCCAGCAGTTACAAATTGGGGAGCACTGAAGCTTTCTTT.

The J gene is TRBJ1-3, the V gene TRBV10-3; D unresolved. Trimming removed 7 bases from V and 4 bases from J, with 17 bases in between. The germline gives CDR1 ENHRY, CDR2 SYGVKD. This CDR3 is built from 15 residues. The CDR3, as DNA: TGTGCCATCACCCGAGGGATAGGGTCAGGAAACACCATATATTTT. This translates into CAITRGIGSGNTIYF.

This clone was recorded a few times. This chain joins TRBV12-3 or TRBV12-4 and TRBJ1-1, with D perhaps matching TRBD1 (5 bases). With 5 bases removed from V and 11 bases from J, the gap between germline ends came to 9 bases. The CDR3 length is 10 residues. The DNA for the CDR3 is TGTGCCAGCAGTCGGACAAGGGCTTTCTTT. It is translated as CASSRTRAFF.

The rearrangement uses TRBV15 and TRBJ2-5, with TRBD2 matching 9 bases. Trimming at V came to 3 bases and at J to 2 bases, leaving 7 bases not matched to a gene. This CDR3 comprises 16 residues. Per germline, CDR1 LNHNV and CDR2 YYDKDF (reference sequence). Here the CDR3 reads CATSRGGLASQETQYF. The CDR3 DNA reads as TGTGCCACCAGCAGGGGGGGACTAGCTTCACAAGAGACCCAGTACTTC. Together with reference TRBV15 and TRBJ2-5, the CDR3 gives the full variable domain: DAMVIQNPRYQVTQFGKPVTLSCSQTLNHNVMYWYQQKSSQAPKLLFHYYDKDFNNEADTPDNFQSRRPNTSFCFLDIRSPGLGDTAMYLCATSRGGLASQETQYFGPGTRLLVL.

The chain joins TRBV7-9 to TRBJ2-3; 10 nucleotides align to TRBD2. V lost 3 bases and J lost 5; bases outside the gene matches: 5. The CDR3 extends over 15 amino acids. Germline CDR1 and CDR2: SEHNR and FQNEAQ (reference sequence). DNA for the CDR3: TGTGCCAGCAGCTTGCTAGCGGGGGCCGGAGATACGCAGTATTTT. It is translated as CASSLLAGAGDTQYF.

V and J are TRBV2 and TRBJ2-5; 9 nucleotides line up with TRBD2. This CDR3 contains 15 residues. Unmatched junction bases numbered 6, after V lost 2 bases and J lost 5 bases. The germline gives CDR1 SNHLY, CDR2 FYNNEI. The CDR3 DNA sequence: TGTGCCAGCAGTGAACCCGCGGGGGGGCTGGAGACCCAGTACTTC. It translates to CASSEPAGGLETQYF.

J is TRBJ2-3 and V is TRBV7-6; 10 nucleotides line up with TRBD1. Germline V gene lookup returns CDR1 SGHVS and CDR2 FNYEAQ. The trim removed 5 bases at V and 0 bases at J, leaving 5 bases unmatched. This CDR3 comprises 16 residues. Here the CDR3 DNA reads TGTGCCAGCAGCCTAGAGGGACAGGGGAGCACAGATACGCAGTATTTT. Translation: CASSLEGQGSTDTQYF.

This clone was picked up a small number of times. This sequence joins TRBV7-2 and TRBJ2-3; TRBD2 agrees at 11 bases. V shed 0 bases and J 6 bases; nucleotides not matched to a gene: 8. CDR1 is SGHTA and CDR2 is FQGNSA in the germline V gene. The CDR3 is 17 amino acids. The CDR3 sequence: CASSLAGSGGATDTQYF. CDR3 sequence (DNA): TGTGCCAGCAGCTTAGCAGGTAGCGGGGGGGCCACCGATACGCAGTATTTT.

The chain links TRBV30 to TRBJ2-3; D remains unclear. The CDR3 loop spans 14 amino acids. In germline, CDR1 is GTSNPN, CDR2 SVGIG (reference sequence). The germline V and J ends were trimmed by 1 base and 2 bases, with 10 bases remaining between them. The CDR3 DNA reads as TGTGCCTGGAGTGGAGAAATCATCACAGATACGCAGTATTTT. Its translation is CAWSGEIITDTQYF.

V and J are TRBV10-3 and TRBJ1-6, with 7 bases that match TRBD1. CDR1 ENHRY and CDR2 SYGVKD come from the germline V gene. This CDR3 contains 16 residues. J gave up 9 bases and V 0 bases, and 8 bases lay outside the gene matches. CDR3 sequence reads: CAISESGGGEVSPLHF. The CDR3 nucleotides read TGTGCCATCAGTGAGTCAGGAGGGGGCGAAGTTTCACCCCTCCACTTT.

The V gene is TRBV7-8, the J gene TRBJ1-2; TRBD1 matches 8 bases. V shed 3 bases and J 1 base; nucleotides not matched to a gene: 10. This CDR3 spans 17 amino acids. The germline V gene encodes CDR1 SGHVS and CDR2 FQNEAQ. The CDR3 loop is CASSLTTGATNNYGYTF. The CDR3 DNA reads TGTGCCAGCAGCTTGACGACAGGGGCGACAAATAACTATGGCTACACCTTC.

This clone was detected once. This sequence joins TRBV5-6 and TRBJ2-7; 7 bases fit TRBD1. This CDR3 is built from 12 residues. CDR1 SGHDT and CDR2 YYEEEE come from the germline V gene. With 5 bases clipped from V and 3 bases from J, the junction kept 2 bases outside the gene matches. The CDR3 reads CASRRQGYEQYF. The CDR3 DNA sequence: TGTGCCAGCAGGAGACAGGGCTACGAGCAGTACTTC.

The chain employs TRBV19 and TRBJ2-1, with 8 nucleotides matching TRBD2. V lost 4 bases and J lost 3; bases outside the gene matches: 5. Germline values: CDR1 LNHDA, CDR2 SQIVND (reference sequence). This CDR3 spans 15 amino acids. The CDR3 reads CASSTLAGDYNEQFF. The CDR3 DNA sequence: TGTGCCAGTAGTACGCTAGCGGGCGACTACAATGAGCAGTTCTTC.

Of note for this clone: The sample has other DNA sequences that encode this CDR3 too. The CDR3 DNA reads TGCGCCAGCAGCCTAAGACAGAACACTGAAGCTTTCTTT. Translated, it gives CASSLRQNTEAFF. J is TRBJ1-1 and V is TRBV5-1; unclear D gene. Germline V gene data show CDR1 as SGHRS and CDR2 as YFSETQ. The CDR3 sequence is 13 residues long. The V gene lost 4 bases and the J gene lost 1 base, with 8 bases spanning the gap.

A remark on this clone: At the DNA level, this CDR3 is encoded by other sequences in the same sample as well. V and J are TRBV6-5 and TRBJ2-7; 9 bases map to TRBD1. Germline CDR1 is MNHEY and CDR2 is SVGAGI. Trimming removed 4 bases from V and 2 bases from J; junction bases left unmatched: 3. This CDR3 has 14 amino acids. This chain's CDR3 is CASSSGQGPYEQYF. The CDR3 nucleotides read TGTGCCAGCAGTTCGGGACAGGGACCCTACGAGCAGTACTTC.

The chain links TRBV5-6 to TRBJ2-1, with D unclear. The CDR3 spans 13 residues. The germline V gene has CDR1 SGHDT and CDR2 YYEEEE. With 1 base removed from V and 8 bases from J, the gap between germline ends came to 10 bases. CDR3 loop: CASSLWSGDEQFF. CDR3 nucleotides: TGTGCCAGCAGCTTGTGGTCGGGTGATGAGCAGTTCTTC.

The rearrangement joins TRBV3-1 (or the pseudogene TRBV3-2) to TRBJ1-1; 9 nucleotides match TRBD1. Germline CDR1 reads LGHDT; CDR2 reads YNNKEL (reference sequence). The CDR3 length is 15 residues. J gave up 1 base and V 2 bases, and 2 bases lay outside the gene matches. CDR3 region: CASSQTDRGNTEAFF. The CDR3 nucleotides are TGTGCCAGCAGCCAAACGGACAGGGGGAACACTGAAGCTTTCTTT.

The rearrangement uses TRBV19 and TRBJ1-2; 8 bases line up with TRBD1. The CDR3 runs to 15 residues. J gave up 4 bases and V 4 bases, and 8 bases lay outside the gene matches. Germline values: CDR1 LNHDA, CDR2 SQIVND (reference sequence). The CDR3 DNA reads TGTGCCAGTAGTACCGCAGGGGGCAGCGGCTATGGCTACACCTTC. It codes for CASSTAGGSGYGYTF.

This clone was seen more than once but under ten times. CDR3 residues: CASSRDIYTEAFF. DNA for the CDR3: TGTGCCAGCAGCAGGGACATTTACACTGAAGCTTTCTTT. V is TRBV6-5 and J is TRBJ1-1; D is possibly TRBD1 (6 bases). Germline CDR1 is MNHEY and CDR2 is SVGAGI. Trimming left V 6 bases short and J 3 bases short, with 11 bases between. The CDR3 is 13 residues long.

The chain joins TRBV7-2 to TRBJ1-2, with 7 bases identical to TRBD1. The CDR3 sequence is 15 residues long. J gave up 7 bases and V 1 base, and 9 bases lay outside the gene matches. Germline V gene sequence: CDR1 SGHTA, CDR2 FQGNSA. The CDR3 is CASSLGGQWGSGYTF. The CDR3 coding sequence is TGTGCCAGCAGCTTAGGGGGACAGTGGGGCTCTGGCTACACCTTC.

DNA for the CDR3: TGTGCCAGCAGCCCCTTGGACAGGGGGCGTTCTGGGGCCAACGTCCTGACTTTC. It is translated as CASSPLDRGRSGANVLTF. This rearrangement joins TRBV7-6 to TRBJ2-6; TRBD1 matches 11 bases. J lost 1 base, V lost 5 bases, and 7 bases had no gene match. There are 18 residues in the CDR3. CDR1 is SGHVS and CDR2 is FNYEAQ in the germline V gene. Filled out from reference TRBV7-6 and TRBJ2-6, the complete variable domain reads GAGVSQSPRYKVTKRGQDVALRCDPISGHVSLYWYRQALGQGPEFLTYFNYEAQQDKSGLPNDRFSAERPEGSISTLTIQRTEQRDSAMYRCASSPLDRGRSGANVLTFGAGSRLTVL.

The rearrangement uses TRBV21-1 and TRBJ1-5; the table's D call, TRBD1, has no DNA check behind it. TRBV21-1 is flagged as a pseudogene. This CDR3 has 19 residues. In DNA form, the CDR3 reads TGTGCCAGCAGCAAACTCGGCCTCGGGACAGGGATGGGCAATCAGCCCCAGCATTTT. It specifies CASSKLGLGTGMGNQPQHF.

V and J are TRBV19 and TRBJ1-1, with 10 bases lining up with TRBD1. This CDR3 is built from 13 residues. Germline values: CDR1 LNHDA, CDR2 SQIVND (reference sequence). The V and J ends lost 8 bases and 6 bases, in that order; junction bases with no gene match: 6. CDR3 DNA sequence: TGTGCCAGTGAGTGGACAGGGGGGGCTGAAGCTTTCTTT. This encodes CASEWTGGAEAFF.

V usage is TRBV7-8 and J usage is TRBJ1-2; D not resolved. Trimming stripped 5 bases from V and 6 bases from J, with 16 bases between. Germline CDR1 is SGHVS and CDR2 is FQNEAQ. The CDR3 consists of 14 residues. The CDR3 DNA reads TGTGCCAGCAGCCGGACTGGCTTTTTAGATGGCTACACCTTC. This translates into CASSRTGFLDGYTF.

The genes are TRBV4-1 and TRBJ2-1; D ambiguous. V was trimmed by 0 bases and J by 6 bases, leaving 15 bases between them. The CDR3 sequence is 16 residues long. From germline, CDR1 is MGHRA and CDR2 YSYEKL. The CDR3 loop is CASSQDHSFNPNEQFF. CDR3 DNA sequence: TGCGCCAGCAGCCAAGATCATAGCTTTAATCCCAATGAGCAGTTCTTC.

The chain employs TRBV7-2 and TRBJ2-3, with D hard to call. Trimming took 5 bases from V and 2 from J, leaving 8 bases between them. This CDR3 has 13 residues. Germline CDR1 and CDR2: SGHTA and FQGNSA. The DNA for the CDR3 is TGTGCCAGCAGCCCCTCGTACACAGATACGCAGTATTTT. Protein sequence: CASSPSYTDTQYF.

The chain has TRBV29-1 and TRBJ2-3; D unresolved. The CDR3 runs 14 residues. Germline values: CDR1 SQVTM, CDR2 ANQGSEA. Trimming took 1 base from V and 5 from J, leaving 13 bases between them. CDR3: CSVEVSVIGDTQYF. CDR3 in DNA: TGCAGCGTTGAAGTCAGCGTGATAGGAGATACGCAGTATTTT.

The rearrangement links TRBV11-2 to TRBJ2-2, with D perhaps TRBD2 (6 bases). The germline V gene has CDR1 SGHAT and CDR2 FQNNGV. V lost 5 bases to trimming and J lost 8 bases, with 12 bases between them. This CDR3 spans 13 amino acids. For the CDR3, the DNA is TGTGCCAGCAGCGTAAGACTAGTTGGGGAGCTGTTTTTT. Amino acids: CASSVRLVGELFF.

The chain joins TRBV5-8 to TRBJ2-1; 9 nucleotides align to TRBD2. The germline V gene encodes CDR1 SGHTS and CDR2 YDEGEE. Trimming took 4 bases from V and 8 from J; bases not matched to a gene: 13. This CDR3 comprises 16 residues. CDR3 in amino acids: CASSPFGAGGRYEQFF. The DNA for the CDR3 is TGTGCCAGCAGCCCCTTCGGGGCGGGGGGGCGATATGAGCAGTTCTTC.

This chain joins TRBV5-1 and TRBJ1-4; 9 bases are a match to TRBD1. Germline values: CDR1 SGHRS, CDR2 YFSETQ. The CDR3 covers 15 residues. Trimming cost V 1 base and J 8 bases; bases outside gene matches: 6. CDR3 amino acids: CASSLRTGEGEKLFF. DNA of the CDR3: TGCGCCAGCAGCTTGCGGACAGGGGAAGGAGAAAAACTGTTTTTT.

The V and J genes are TRBV5-1 and TRBJ1-4, with D maybe TRBD1 (6 bases). The CDR3 length is 14 residues. V gave up 2 bases and J gave up 5 bases, with 10 bases separating them. Looked up from germline, CDR1 is SGHRS and CDR2 is YFSETQ. The CDR3 coding sequence is TGCGCCAGCAGCTTTGCAACAGGGAATGAAAAACTGTTTTTT. Its translation: CASSFATGNEKLFF.